This is a list of T cell receptor beta chains from one sample in a study of EBV T-cell therapy then PD-1 blockade in nasopharyngeal carcinoma. These receptors' antigens are unknown. Assay used: immunoSEQ multiplex PCR; TCRdb lists only in-frame clones, some missing. The sample gives 20,000 to 25,000 clones, about 80% of which show up once; roughly 30% is in the top ten. The sample here was CD8+ T cells from blood, taken around day 60 from a patient whose treatment included autologous EBV-specific T cells and nivolumab. The receptors here all came from a man aged 35 to 55 with nasopharyngeal carcinoma. Each CDR3 is given with its conserved first and last residue. Fields, in order: J gene, clone size, V gene, D gene, CDR3 protein, CDR3 DNA. D genes are given only for firm matches. Clone size, where shown, is once, few, many, or a class for clones that have expanded.

TRBJ1-2,few,TRBV4-3,.,CASSQIRGHNYGYTF,TGCGCCAGCAGCCAAATTCGGGGACATAACTATGGCTACACCTTC
TRBJ1-3,.,TRBV4-3,.,CASSPTRGAGNTIYF,TGCGCCAGCAGCCCAACGCGGGGCGCCGGAAACACCATATATTTT
TRBJ2-1,.,TRBV6-2/TRBV6-3,TRBD1,CASSPKEGANEQFF,TGTGCCAGCAGCCCAAAAGAGGGGGCGAATGAGCAGTTCTTC
TRBJ2-2,.,TRBV7-9,.,CASSLQGAGELFF,TGTGCCAGCAGCTTACAGGGAGCCGGGGAGCTGTTTTTT
TRBJ2-3,.,TRBV4-3,TRBD2,CASSQDGGLAGPTDTQYF,TGCGCCAGCAGCCAAGATGGAGGGCTAGCGGGCCCCACAGATACGCAGTATTTT
TRBJ2-7,.,TRBV7-9,TRBD1,CASRSPGTGSYEQYF,TGTGCCAGCAGATCACCGGGGACAGGGAGCTACGAGCAGTACTTC
TRBJ2-7,.,TRBV7-9,TRBD1,CASSSSHTWDRPLEQYF,TGTGCCAGCAGCTCATCCCATACCTGGGACAGACCCCTGGAGCAGTACTTC
TRBJ2-2,.,TRBV6-1,.,CASSEKPGESGELFF,TGTGCCAGCAGTGAGAAACCAGGGGAATCCGGGGAGCTGTTTTTT
TRBJ2-1,.,TRBV9,.,CASSVRREDSYNEQFF,TGTGCCAGCAGCGTTCGGAGGGAAGACTCCTACAATGAGCAGTTCTTC
TRBJ2-7,many,TRBV4-3,.,CASSQDLGYEQYF,TGCGCCAGCAGCCAAGACCTCGGGTACGAGCAGTACTTC
TRBJ1-1,.,TRBV10-3,TRBD1,CASQGASAEAFF,TGTGCCAGCCAGGGGGCGAGCGCTGAAGCTTTCTTT
TRBJ1-2,.,TRBV7-8,TRBD1,CASSTTGVYNYGYTF,TGTGCCAGCAGCACAACAGGGGTGTATAACTATGGCTACACCTTC
TRBJ2-4,.,TRBV6-5,.,CASSPPGTKNIQYF,TGTGCCAGCAGTCCGCCCGGAACCAAAAACATTCAGTACTTC
TRBJ1-2,.,TRBV5-4,.,CASSLEVDPRYGYTF,TGTGCCAGCAGCTTGGAGGTCGACCCGAGGTATGGCTACACCTTC
TRBJ1-2,once,TRBV13,TRBD1,CASSLGQGQYGYTF,TGTGCCAGCAGCTTAGGACAGGGGCAATATGGCTACACCTTC
TRBJ2-7,.,TRBV15,.,CATSVADPSLEQYF,TGTGCCACCTCCGTGGCAGACCCTTCCCTCGAGCAGTACTTC
TRBJ1-2,.,TRBV9,.,CASSVASNYGYTF,TGTGCCAGCAGCGTAGCTTCAAACTATGGCTACACCTTC
TRBJ2-1,.,TRBV6-5,.,CASSYLDEQFF,TGTGCCAGCAGTTACTTGGATGAGCAGTTCTTC
TRBJ2-3,.,TRBV13,.,CASSLALAGTDTQYF,TGTGCCAGCAGCTTAGCGCTAGCTGGTACAGATACGCAGTATTTT
TRBJ1-2,.,TRBV4-1,.,CASSQVIGQQNYGYTF,TGCGCCAGCAGCCAAGTTATCGGCCAGCAGAACTATGGCTACACCTTC
TRBJ2-2,few,TRBV7-8,.,CASSLGVNTGELFF,TGTGCCAGCAGCTTAGGGGTGAACACCGGGGAGCTGTTTTTT
TRBJ2-7,.,TRBV30,TRBD2,CAWSEGTSNYF,TGTGCCTGGAGTGAGGGGACTAGTAACTACTTC
TRBJ2-7,few,TRBV7-3,.,CASSLMGGYEQYF,TGTGCCAGCAGCTTAATGGGCGGTTACGAGCAGTACTTC
TRBJ1-2,once,TRBV6-2/TRBV6-3,.,CASSYSGTYNYGYTF,TGTGCCAGCAGTTACTCCGGGACGTATAACTATGGCTACACCTTC
TRBJ2-2,.,TRBV9,.,CASSPSPGVGTGELFF,TGTGCCAGCAGCCCCTCTCCGGGGGTCGGCACCGGGGAGCTGTTTTTT
TRBJ1-2,.,TRBV27,.,CASRPRGHTNYGYTF,TGTGCCAGTCGGCCACGAGGGCACACAAACTATGGCTACACCTTC
TRBJ2-7,once,TRBV7-8,.,CASSLNYEQYF,TGTGCCAGCAGCTTAAACTACGAGCAGTACTTC